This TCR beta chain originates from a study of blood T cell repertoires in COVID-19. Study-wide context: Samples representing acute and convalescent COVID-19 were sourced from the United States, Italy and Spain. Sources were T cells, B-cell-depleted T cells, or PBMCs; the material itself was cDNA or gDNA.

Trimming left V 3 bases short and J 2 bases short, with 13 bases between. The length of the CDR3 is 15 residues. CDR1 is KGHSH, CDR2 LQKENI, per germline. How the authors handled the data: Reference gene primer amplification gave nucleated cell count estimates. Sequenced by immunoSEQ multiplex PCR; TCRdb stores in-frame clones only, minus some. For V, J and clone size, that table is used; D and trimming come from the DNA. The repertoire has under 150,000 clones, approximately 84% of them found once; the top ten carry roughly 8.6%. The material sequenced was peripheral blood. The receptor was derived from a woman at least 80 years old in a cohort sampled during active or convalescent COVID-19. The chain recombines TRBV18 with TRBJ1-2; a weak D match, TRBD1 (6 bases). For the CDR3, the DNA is TGTGCCAGCTCACCTGCCGCAGGGGAGAACTATGGCTACACCTTC. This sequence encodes CASSPAAGENYGYTF.